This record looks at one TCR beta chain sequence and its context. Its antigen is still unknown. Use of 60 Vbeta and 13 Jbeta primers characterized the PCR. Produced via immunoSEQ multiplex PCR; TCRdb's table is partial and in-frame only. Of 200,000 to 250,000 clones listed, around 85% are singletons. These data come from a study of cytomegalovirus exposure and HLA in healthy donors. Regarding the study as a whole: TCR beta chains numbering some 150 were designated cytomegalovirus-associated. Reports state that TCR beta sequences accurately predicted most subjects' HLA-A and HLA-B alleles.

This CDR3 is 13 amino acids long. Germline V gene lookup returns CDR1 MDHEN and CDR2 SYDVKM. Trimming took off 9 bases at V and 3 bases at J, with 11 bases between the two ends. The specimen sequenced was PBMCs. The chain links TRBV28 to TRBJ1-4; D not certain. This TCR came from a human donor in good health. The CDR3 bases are TGTGCCAGTAGCACCGGAGCTAATGAAAAACTGTTTTTT. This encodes CASSTGANEKLFF.